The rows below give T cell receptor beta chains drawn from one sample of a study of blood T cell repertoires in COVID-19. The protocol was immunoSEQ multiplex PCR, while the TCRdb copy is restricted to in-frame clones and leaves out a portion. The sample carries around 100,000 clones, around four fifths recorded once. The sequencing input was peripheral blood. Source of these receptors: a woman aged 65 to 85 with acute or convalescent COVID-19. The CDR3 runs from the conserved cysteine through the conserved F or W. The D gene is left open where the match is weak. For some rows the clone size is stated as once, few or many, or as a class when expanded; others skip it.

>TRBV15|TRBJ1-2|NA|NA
TGTGCCACCAGCAGTCCGGGGGGCGACGACTATGGCTACACCTTC
CATSSPGGDDYGYTF
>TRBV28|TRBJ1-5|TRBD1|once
TGTGCCAGCAGTTTGCCAGGGGGTAGCAATCAGCCCCAGCATTTT
CASSLPGGSNQPQHF
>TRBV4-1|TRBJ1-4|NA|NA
TGCGCCAGCAGCCAACAGGCCACGGTTAATGAAAAACTGTTTTTT
CASSQQATVNEKLFF
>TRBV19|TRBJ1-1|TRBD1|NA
TGTGCCAGTAACAGGGGTACCAGCACTGAAGCTTTCTTT
CASNRGTSTEAFF
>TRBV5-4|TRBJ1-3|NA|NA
TGTGCCACCCAGGACACCCCTGGAAACACCATATATTTT
CATQDTPGNTIYF
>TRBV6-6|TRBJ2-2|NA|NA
TGTGCCAGCAGTCGAGGGGCCAAGGGACAAAACACCGGGGAGCTGTTTTTT
CASSRGAKGQNTGELFF
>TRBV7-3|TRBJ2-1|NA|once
TGTGCCAGCAGCTCTCAGGAAAGAAATGAGCAGTTCTTC
CASSSQERNEQFF
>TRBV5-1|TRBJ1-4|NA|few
TGCGCCAGCAGTCCCAACGGGGGGGTTGAAAAACTGTTTTTT
CASSPNGGVEKLFF
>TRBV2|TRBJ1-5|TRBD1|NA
TGTGCCAGCAGGGTCGCGGGGTCAGGGGGTAATCAGCCCCAGCATTTT
CASRVAGSGGNQPQHF
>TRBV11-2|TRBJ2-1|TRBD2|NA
TGTGCCGGTGGACTAGCGGGGGCTCTAAATGAGCAGTTCTTC
CAGGLAGALNEQFF
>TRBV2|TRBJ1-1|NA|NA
TGTGCCAGCAGTGTAGGACAGAGAAACACTGAAGCTTTCTTT
CASSVGQRNTEAFF
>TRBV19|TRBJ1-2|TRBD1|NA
TGTGCCAGTAGTATTTACAACAGGGGGCCGAACTATGGCTACACCTTC
CASSIYNRGPNYGYTF
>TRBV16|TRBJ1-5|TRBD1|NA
TGTGCCAGCAGCCAGGATCGGCAGGGGGTTCAGCCCCAGCATTTT
CASSQDRQGVQPQHF
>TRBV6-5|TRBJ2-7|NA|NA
TGTGCCAGCAGTTGGGACTTTCAGAGCTCCTACGAGCAGTACTTC
CASSWDFQSSYEQYF
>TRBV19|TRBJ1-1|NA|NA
TGTGCCAGTAGTATTGGTCAGAAGAACACTGAAGCTTTCTTT
CASSIGQKNTEAFF
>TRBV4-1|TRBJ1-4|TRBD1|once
TGCGCCAGCAGCCAAATATACAGGGGAGATGAAAAACTGTTTTTT
CASSQIYRGDEKLFF
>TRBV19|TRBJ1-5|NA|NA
TGTGCCACTAGAGGGGTAGCCTTCAATCAGCCCCAGCATTTT
CATRGVAFNQPQHF
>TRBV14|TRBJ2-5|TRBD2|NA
TGTGCCAGCAGCCAGAAAAAGCCGGGGGGGGCCGGGGAGACCCAGTACTTC
CASSQKKPGGAGETQYF
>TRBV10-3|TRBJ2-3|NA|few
TGTGCCTCCGGTGGCACAGATACGCAGTATTTT
CASGGTDTQYF
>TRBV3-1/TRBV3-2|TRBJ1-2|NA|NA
TGTGCCAGCAGCCAAACCGTCCCGGGGTATGGCTACACCTTC
CASSQTVPGYGYTF
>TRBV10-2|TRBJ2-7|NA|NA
TGCGCCAGCAGTGAGTTCGCGGCACAGGGCGACGAGCAGTACTTC
CASSEFAAQGDEQYF
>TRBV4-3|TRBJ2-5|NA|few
TGCGCCAGCAGCCAAGTCTGGGGCGCCGAGGAGACCCAGTACTTC
CASSQVWGAEETQYF